Listed below are T cell receptor beta chains from one sample, sequenced in a study of blood T cells in healthy people across ages. TCRdb re-called the 5' RACE reads with MiXCR, one entry per CDR3 protein. This repertoire shows about 760,000 distinct CDR3 sequences, approximately 25% found once; its top ten account for roughly a tenth. In addition, the sample was reused for a study of T cells of mothers and their children.

The source material was blood. The source of these receptors is a boy between 10 and 17 years old in good health. CDR3s include the opening cysteine and the closing phenylalanine or tryptophan. The order of the fields is D gene, J gene, clone size, V gene, CDR3 DNA, CDR3 protein. D genes are given only for firm matches. The size field is filled for only some rows; it gives once, few, many or a size class.

NA TRBJ2-7 NA TRBV20-1 TGCAGTGCTAGGGCCGGGACCCTCCCAACCTACGAGCAGTACTTC CSARAGTLPTYEQYF
NA TRBJ2-4 few TRBV5-1 TGCGCCAGCAGCAGGACTCGGGCGGACATTCAGTACTTC CASSRTRADIQYF
TRBD1 TRBJ1-4 few TRBV9 TGTGCCAGCAGCGGCGACAGGGGAGGTAATGAAAAACTGTTTTTT CASSGDRGGNEKLFF
NA TRBJ2-7 NA TRBV27 TGTGCCAGCAGTCCCGGGACGCCTCTCTACGAGCAGTACTTC CASSPGTPLYEQYF
NA TRBJ2-7 few TRBV3-1 TGTGCCAGCAGCCAAACATCACAGGGTCCCTACGAGCAGTACTTC CASSQTSQGPYEQYF
TRBD1 TRBJ2-4 NA TRBV11-2 TGTGCCAGCAGCTGGGGGACAGGGACACTGAGGGGATATGCCAAAAACATTCAGTACTTC CASSWGTGTLRGYAKNIQYF
TRBD2 TRBJ2-7 few TRBV18 TGTGCCAGCTCATCGATCCTAGCGGGAGTTACCCACGAGCAGTACTTC CASSSILAGVTHEQYF
NA TRBJ2-7 NA TRBV27 TGTGCCAGCAGCCTATGGTCCCCAGGAGGCGGCTCCTACGAGCAGTACTTC CASSLWSPGGGSYEQYF
TRBD2 TRBJ2-3 NA TRBV7-9 TGTGCCAGCAGACGGGGGGGCATTGGAGATACGCAGTATTTT CASRRGGIGDTQYF
NA TRBJ2-1 NA TRBV5-8 TGTGCCAGCAGCGCAGACAGTTTCCCCTACAATGAGCAGTTCTTC CASSADSFPYNEQFF
TRBD2 TRBJ2-1 few TRBV29-1 TGCAGCGTTTCGACTAGCGGGAAATCCAATGAGCAGTTCTTC CSVSTSGKSNEQFF
NA TRBJ1-4 NA TRBV6-2/TRBV6-3 TGTGCCAGCAGTTACTCGATCTGGAGGGGAGAAAAACTGTTTTTT CASSYSIWRGEKLFF
TRBD1 TRBJ1-2 NA TRBV2 TGTGCCAGCAGTAGGGGAGGGGGCGAGACTAACTATGGCTACACCTTC CASSRGGGETNYGYTF
TRBD2 TRBJ2-1 NA TRBV10-3 TGTGCCATCAGTGAGTCACTAGCGGGAGACCTCAATGAGCAGTTCTTC CAISESLAGDLNEQFF
TRBD1 TRBJ2-4 NA TRBV4-1 TGCGCCAGCAGCGGGACAGAAAACATTCAGTACTTC CASSGTENIQYF
NA TRBJ2-7 NA TRBV20-1 TGCAGTGCTAGAGGTTATTTAGCGTCATCCTACGAGCAGTACTTC CSARGYLASSYEQYF
NA TRBJ1-1 NA TRBV7-2 TGTGCCAGCAGCTTAATCCCTGCAGACACTGAAGCTTTCTTT CASSLIPADTEAFF
NA TRBJ2-1 NA TRBV12-3/TRBV12-4 TGTGCCAGCAGTTCCGACAGAACCTACAATGAGCAGTTCTTC CASSSDRTYNEQFF
NA TRBJ2-7 few TRBV7-4 TGTGCCAGCAGCTCCTCGGGCAGGAGCTCCTACGAGCAGTACTTC CASSSSGRSSYEQYF
TRBD1 TRBJ2-7 NA TRBV29-1 TGCAGCGTGCCCCGGGACAGGGGTCACGAGCAGTACTTC CSVPRDRGHEQYF
NA TRBJ2-7 NA TRBV12-3/TRBV12-4 TGTGCCAGCAGTTTAGCGGGGGGTGGCGAGCAGTACTTC CASSLAGGGEQYF
TRBD2 TRBJ2-2 few TRBV20-1 TGCAGTGCTAGAGATCGGGCGGGAGGGCTCACCGGGGAGCTGTTTTTT CSARDRAGGLTGELFF
NA TRBJ2-7 few TRBV6-6 TGTGCCAGCAGCATTGACGGATACGAGCAGTACTTC CASSIDGYEQYF
NA TRBJ2-7 NA TRBV28 TGTGCCAGCAGCCCCGGGACTCTACTCTCCTACGAGCAGTACTTC CASSPGTLLSYEQYF
NA TRBJ2-6 few TRBV7-2 TGTGCCAGCAGCTTAGGAAGGGGGACTGGGGCCAACGTCCTGACTTTC CASSLGRGTGANVLTF
TRBD2 TRBJ2-3 NA TRBV7-9 TGTGCCAGCTTTGGAGTATGGCTAGCGGAAAGCACAGATACGCAGTATTTT CASFGVWLAESTDTQYF
NA TRBJ2-3 NA TRBV29-1 TGCAGCGCCCGCCTAGAAGCAGATACGCAGTATTTT CSARLEADTQYF
NA TRBJ2-1 few TRBV5-1 TGCGCCAGCAGACGGGACCACGGGGTCAATGAGCAGTTCTTC CASRRDHGVNEQFF
TRBD1 TRBJ2-7 few TRBV5-1 TGCGCCAGCCGTCCCCAGACAGGGGGCGTTTACGAGCAGTACTTC CASRPQTGGVYEQYF
TRBD2 TRBJ2-7 few TRBV10-3 TGTGCCATCAGTGAGTCCGGCGGGAGCTCCTACGAGCAGTACTTC CAISESGGSSYEQYF
NA TRBJ2-5 NA TRBV7-9 TGTGCCAGCAGCCCACACCCGGGGCTAACCGAGGAGACCCAGTACTTC CASSPHPGLTEETQYF
TRBD1 TRBJ2-7 NA TRBV29-1 TGCAGCGTTGAATCGGGACAGGGCAGTTACGAGCAGTACTTC CSVESGQGSYEQYF
NA TRBJ2-3 NA TRBV20-1 TGCAGTGCTAACGGAGCTAGTAGCACAGATACGCAGTATTTT CSANGASSTDTQYF
NA TRBJ2-1 NA TRBV4-2 TGTGCCAGCAGCCAGGTGGGCACCGAGCTCAATGAGCAGTTCTTC CASSQVGTELNEQFF
TRBD1 TRBJ1-4 NA TRBV20-1 TGCAGTGTTAACAGGGGGACTAATGAAAAACTGTTTTTT CSVNRGTNEKLFF
TRBD2 TRBJ2-1 few TRBV4-1 TGCGCCAGCAGCCAATCTAGCGGGGGATCCTACAATGAGCAGTTCTTC CASSQSSGGSYNEQFF
TRBD2 TRBJ2-4 few TRBV5-6 TGTGCCAGCAGCTTCACAAGCGGGGGGGCCAAAAACATTCAGTACTTC CASSFTSGGAKNIQYF
NA TRBJ2-4 NA TRBV12-3/TRBV12-4 TGTGCCAGCAGTTTAGAAACTGCCTTAAACATTCAGTACTTC CASSLETALNIQYF
NA TRBJ2-7 NA TRBV29-1 TGCAGCGTTGAAGACAGCGTTGGCCGCTACGAGCAGTACTTC CSVEDSVGRYEQYF
NA TRBJ2-1 few TRBV29-1 TGCAGCGTTGTTGGGGTTCGAAATGAGCAGTTCTTC CSVVGVRNEQFF
TRBD2 TRBJ2-7 once TRBV4-2 TGTGCCAGCAGCCAGCCGGGACTAGACTACGAGCAGTACTTC CASSQPGLDYEQYF
TRBD1 TRBJ1-4 NA TRBV5-1 TGCGCCAGCTATCGGACAGGGGAGGAAAAACTGTTTTTT CASYRTGEEKLFF
NA TRBJ2-2 few TRBV5-1 TGCGCCAGCAGCTTGCAACAGGGTAACCCGGACACCGGGGAGCTGTTTTTT CASSLQQGNPDTGELFF
NA TRBJ1-3 few TRBV29-1 TGCAGCGTTGCGGGGGTAGGAAACACCATATATTTT CSVAGVGNTIYF
TRBD1 TRBJ1-4 few TRBV6-1 TGTGCCAGCAGTGAAAACTTGGGACAGAATAATGAAAAACTGTTTTTT CASSENLGQNNEKLFF
NA TRBJ1-2 NA TRBV29-1 TGCAGCGTTGGTGGAGGGATGGCCTATGGCTACACCTTC CSVGGGMAYGYTF
NA TRBJ1-6 NA TRBV6-1 TGTGTCACCCCGGGTGCTCTTTCAGGGTCACCCCTCCACTTT CVTPGALSGSPLHF
NA TRBJ2-3 few TRBV5-1 TGCGCCAGCAGCTCGGGACACCCTGGGGATACGCAGTATTTT CASSSGHPGDTQYF
TRBD1 TRBJ2-1 NA TRBV11-2 TGTGCCAGCAGCTTAGTCGGACAGGGTAAGGTAAATGAGCAGTTCTTC CASSLVGQGKVNEQFF
NA TRBJ2-7 few TRBV2 TGTGCCAGCAGTGAAGCAGACGGGCTGTTCTACGAGCAGTACTTC CASSEADGLFYEQYF
NA TRBJ2-2 NA TRBV6-2/TRBV6-3 TGTGCCAGCAGTTACGGCGCCGGGGGGCCCCACCGGGAGCTGTTTTTT CASSYGAGGPHRELFF
NA TRBJ2-1 few TRBV20-1 TGCAGTGCTAGACCCGACGGAGTTATCTACAATGAGCAGTTCTTC CSARPDGVIYNEQFF